The clone carrying this T cell receptor beta chain has more than one count but fewer than ten. The sample originates from a study of T-cell memory formation after mild COVID-19. V lost 6 bases and J lost 7, with 22 bases in between. The CDR3 spans 16 residues. Using its own MiXCR run on the 5' RACE reads, TCRdb lists one record per CDR3 protein. The sample records more than 300,000 distinct CDR3 sequences, approximately 14% being singletons. The receptor comes from a man between 18 and 35 years old who had mild COVID-19 (a few samples of this study predate the infection). Cell type and time point are not known. The sequencing sample was made of PBMCs or a T cell subset sorted from them (not recorded which). The genes are TRBV12-3 or TRBV12-4 and TRBJ2-1; tentative D call: TRBD2 (7 bases). Written as DNA, the CDR3 is TGTGCCAGCAGCATCCGGGGGCGGGGGTCCCTAAATGAGCAGTTCTTC. Protein sequence: CASSIRGRGSLNEQFF.